This TCR beta chain was identified during a study of T-cell memory formation after mild COVID-19. The germline V gene has CDR1 SGHVS and CDR2 FNYEAQ. The CDR3 loop spans 14 amino acids. Between the trimmed V and J ends, which lost 1 base and 6 bases, there was a span of 9 bases. MiXCR, applied by TCRdb to the 5' RACE reads, yields one record per CDR3 protein. The sample lists fewer than 110,000 distinct CDR3 sequences; approximately 15% were seen once. The gene calls are TRBV7-6 and TRBJ1-4; D uncertain. The sample comprised PBMCs or a T cell subset sorted from them (not recorded which). This sequence was found in a man aged 18 to 30 who had mild COVID-19 (a few samples of this study predate the infection). Cell type and time point are not known. The CDR3 loop reads CASSLGSGDEKLFF. Here the CDR3 DNA reads TGTGCCAGCAGCTTAGGCTCGGGAGATGAAAAACTGTTTTTT.